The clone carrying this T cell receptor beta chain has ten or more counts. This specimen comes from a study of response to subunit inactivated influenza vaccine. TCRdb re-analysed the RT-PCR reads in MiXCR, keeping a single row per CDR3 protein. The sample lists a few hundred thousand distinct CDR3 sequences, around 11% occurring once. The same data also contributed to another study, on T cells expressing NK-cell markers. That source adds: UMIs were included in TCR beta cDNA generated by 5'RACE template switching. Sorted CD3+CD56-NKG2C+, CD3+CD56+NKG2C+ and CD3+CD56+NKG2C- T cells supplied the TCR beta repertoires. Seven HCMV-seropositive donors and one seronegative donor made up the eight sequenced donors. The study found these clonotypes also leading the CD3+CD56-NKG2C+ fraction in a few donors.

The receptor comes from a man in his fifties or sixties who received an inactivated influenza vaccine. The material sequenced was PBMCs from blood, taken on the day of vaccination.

CDR3 sequence reads: CASSQESGWRNTIYF. As DNA, the CDR3 is TGCGCCAGCAGCCAAGAATCAGGGTGGAGAAACACCATATATTTT. The chain employs TRBV4-3 and TRBJ1-3, with a tentative D call TRBD1 (5 bases). Germline-derived CDR1 and CDR2 are LGHNA and YSLEER. Trimming took 0 bases from V and 5 from J, leaving 11 bases between them. This CDR3 has 15 residues.